Shown below are 18 T cell receptor beta chains from a single sample sequenced in a study of Graves' ophthalmopathy and Graves' hyperthyroidism. CDR3 regions of TCR beta were amplified from RNA transcripts. An initial RT-PCR round employing HTBI primers preceded a second-round multiplex PCR. TCRdb reprocessed the multiplex PCR reads with MiXCR, giving one entry per CDR3 protein. The repertoire holds about 480,000 distinct CDR3 sequences, with under 15% as singletons. Sequencing input: blood. These receptor sequences come from a woman in her thirties with Graves' ophthalmopathy.

This clonotype appeared many times. This chain joins TRBV11-2 and TRBJ2-5; D unclear. With 1 base removed from V and 5 bases from J, the gap between germline ends came to 11 bases. CDR1 is SGHAT and CDR2 is FQNNGV in the germline V gene. The CDR3 length is 14 residues. CDR3 sequence (DNA): TGTGCCAGCAGCTTAGCGGTGGGGTCCGAGACCCAGTACTTC. Protein product: CASSLAVGSETQYF.

There are many counts of this clonotype. The J gene is TRBJ1-2, the V gene TRBV30; tentative D call: TRBD1 (6 bases). This CDR3 region has 17 residues. Trimming removed 4 bases from V and 4 bases from J, with 25 bases in between. Germline CDR1 reads GTSNPN; CDR2 reads SVGIG (reference sequence). CDR3 in amino acids: CAWNPGRGLSLRYGYTF. The CDR3 bases are TGTGCCTGGAACCCCGGCAGGGGACTTTCCCTCCGCTATGGCTACACCTTC.

This clonotype has just a few counts. A junction end diverges from the germline sequence, so it may reflect a read error. The CDR3 bases are TGTGCCAGCTCACCATTGGACAGGGTGAACACTGAAGCTTGCTTT. Amino acid sequence: CASSPLDRVNTEACF. This chain uses TRBV18 with TRBJ1-1; 8 nucleotides line up with TRBD1. There are 15 residues in the CDR3. Germline V gene data show CDR1 as KGHSH and CDR2 as LQKENI.

This clonotype was seen a few times. Possible read error: a much larger clone is one base away. V and J are TRBV13 and TRBJ2-2, with TRBD2 matching over 13 bases. Germline CDR1 and CDR2: PRHDT and FYEKMQ (reference sequence). The V gene end was trimmed by 8 bases and the J gene end by 6 bases; junction bases not matched to a gene: 12. The CDR3 is 17 residues long. DNA of the CDR3: TGTGCCAGCGGCGACGGACTAGCGGGAGAGGTGTCCGGGGAGCTGTTTTTT. Its translation is CASGDGLAGEVSGELFF.

This clonotype was found many times. The chain combines TRBV7-2 with TRBJ1-5; D uncertain. Trimming took off 3 bases at V and 0 bases at J, with 6 bases between the two ends. This CDR3 is built from 14 residues. Germline V gene sequence: CDR1 SGHTA, CDR2 FQGNSA. The CDR3 nucleotides read TGTGCCAGCAGCTTTGATGCTAGCAATCAGCCCCAGCATTTT. Translated: CASSFDASNQPQHF.

The J gene is TRBJ2-4, the V gene TRBV5-1; 9 nucleotides align to TRBD2. V lost 0 bases to trimming and J lost 2 bases; unmatched junction nucleotides: 3. The CDR3 spans 16 residues. CDR1 SGHRS and CDR2 YFSETQ come from the germline V gene. In DNA, the CDR3 is TGCGCCAGCAGCTTGGTTAGCGGGAGTTCCAAAAACATTCAGTACTTC. This gives the protein CASSLVSGSSKNIQYF.

Ten or more counts support this clonotype. This sequence joins TRBV12-3 or TRBV12-4 and TRBJ1-3; D is unresolved. There are 14 residues in the CDR3. Trimming took 6 bases from V and 0 from J, leaving 9 bases between them. CDR3 residues: CASSYGTSGNTIYF. CDR3 nucleotide sequence: TGTGCCAGCAGCTACGGAACCTCTGGAAACACCATATATTTT.

This clonotype was counted many times. This rearrangement joins TRBV6-1 to TRBJ2-2, with no clear D. The CDR3 has 15 amino acids. Germline CDR1 is MNHNS and CDR2 is SASEGT. Trimming shortened V by 2 bases and J by 5 bases, and 12 bases separated the two germline ends. CDR3 sequence reads: CASSEWWQATGELFF. For the CDR3, the DNA is TGTGCCAGCAGTGAATGGTGGCAGGCAACCGGGGAGCTGTTTTTT.

In its sample, this clonotype was seen many times. The chain joins TRBV12-3 or TRBV12-4 to TRBJ2-2; D is unresolved. Between the trimmed V and J ends, which lost 2 bases and 8 bases, there was a span of 6 bases. The CDR3 has 12 residues. The CDR3 region has the DNA TGTGCCAGCAGTTTATGGCAAGGGGAGCTGTTTTTT. Its protein product is CASSLWQGELFF.

There are many counts of this clonotype. J is TRBJ2-7 and V is TRBV5-1; D call uncertain. Trimming took 3 bases from V and 2 from J, leaving 18 bases between them. This CDR3 has 16 amino acids. The germline gives CDR1 SGHRS, CDR2 YFSETQ. The CDR3 DNA reads as TGCGCCAGCAGCTCCACCCAGACGGGTCTAGCCTACGAGCAGTACTTC. Translation: CASSSTQTGLAYEQYF.

In the case of this clonotype: This may be a read error: a much more frequent sequence differs by one nucleotide. The chain is built from TRBV20-1 and TRBJ1-1, with a weak D call TRBD1 (6 bases). This CDR3 spans 14 amino acids. The germline gives CDR1 DFQATT, CDR2 SNEGSKA (reference sequence). This chain's CDR3 is CSIDPGHQNTEASF. In DNA, the CDR3 is TGCAGTATAGACCCGGGACATCAGAACACTGAAGCTTCCTTT.

The J gene is TRBJ1-5, the V gene TRBV6-1, with D uncertain. Germline V gene lookup returns CDR1 MNHNS and CDR2 SASEGT. The CDR3 runs 13 residues. V lost 3 bases and J 3 bases, leaving 6 bases between the germline ends. The CDR3 region is CASSDLLNQPQHF. In nucleotides, the CDR3 is TGTGCCAGCAGTGATCTTCTCAATCAGCCCCAGCATTTT.

This clonotype appeared many times. The chain recombines TRBV28 with TRBJ1-1; D is unresolved. The CDR3 runs 13 residues. Trimming shortened V by 2 bases and J by 8 bases, and 12 bases separated the two germline ends. Germline lookup yields CDR1 MDHEN and CDR2 SYDVKM. The CDR3 bases are TGTGCCAGCAGTTTAGGAGGCATCCTCGAAGCTTTCTTT. It is translated as CASSLGGILEAFF. Combining the CDR3 with reference TRBV28 and TRBJ1-1 gives the whole variable domain DVKVTQSSRYLVKRTGEKVFLECVQDMDHENMFWYRQDPGLGLRLIYFSYDVKMKEKGDIPEGYSVSREKKERFSLILESASTNQTSMYLCASSLGGILEAFFGQGTRLTVV.

This clonotype was counted many times. This chain joins TRBV27 and TRBJ1-1, with D possibly matching TRBD1 (5 bases). Trimming removed 3 bases from V and 0 bases from J, with 11 bases in between. This CDR3 has 15 amino acids. The germline V gene encodes CDR1 MNHEY and CDR2 SMNVEV (reference sequence). The CDR3 sequence: CASSFDGGLNTEAFF. In nucleotides, the CDR3 is TGTGCCAGCAGTTTTGATGGGGGGTTGAACACTGAAGCTTTCTTT.

There are many counts of this clonotype. This chain joins TRBV5-5 and TRBJ2-7; the D gene could be TRBD1 or TRBD2 (5 bases each). Germline CDR1 SGHKS, CDR2 YYEKEE (reference sequence). The ends were cut back, 4 bases at V and 3 bases at J, with 14 bases in the middle. The length of the CDR3 is 14 residues. CDR3 region: CASSQGRRNYEQYF. CDR3 bases: TGTGCCAGCAGCCAGGGACGGAGGAACTACGAGCAGTACTTC.

Many counts were recorded for this clonotype. The V gene is TRBV28, the J gene TRBJ1-5; weak D call: TRBD1 (6 bases). V was cut by 5 bases and J by 3 bases, with 20 bases left in between. The length of the CDR3 is 17 residues. Germline loops: CDR1 MDHEN, CDR2 SYDVKM. CDR3 sequence: CASSPGGARGLNQPQHF. The CDR3, as DNA: TGTGCCAGCAGTCCCGGGGGGGCGCGGGGACTCAATCAGCCCCAGCATTTT.

This clonotype appeared many times. The rearrangement joins TRBV12-5 to TRBJ1-5; D gene ambiguous. This CDR3 has 12 residues. Germline CDR1 is LGHNT and CDR2 is FRNRAP. The V end was cut by 2 bases, the J end by 5 bases, with 4 bases between. This chain's CDR3 is CASGLRHQPQHF. For the CDR3, the DNA is TGTGCTAGTGGTTTGAGGCATCAGCCCCAGCATTTT.

At least ten counts were recorded for this clonotype. V and J are TRBV5-1 and TRBJ2-7; D is possibly TRBD1 (5 bases). The germline V gene encodes CDR1 SGHRS and CDR2 YFSETQ. Trimming took off 0 bases at V and 7 bases at J, with 8 bases between the two ends. The CDR3 has 12 amino acids. CDR3 sequence (DNA): TGCGCCAGCAGCTTGGGGGGCCTGGAGCAGTACTTC. Protein product: CASSLGGLEQYF.